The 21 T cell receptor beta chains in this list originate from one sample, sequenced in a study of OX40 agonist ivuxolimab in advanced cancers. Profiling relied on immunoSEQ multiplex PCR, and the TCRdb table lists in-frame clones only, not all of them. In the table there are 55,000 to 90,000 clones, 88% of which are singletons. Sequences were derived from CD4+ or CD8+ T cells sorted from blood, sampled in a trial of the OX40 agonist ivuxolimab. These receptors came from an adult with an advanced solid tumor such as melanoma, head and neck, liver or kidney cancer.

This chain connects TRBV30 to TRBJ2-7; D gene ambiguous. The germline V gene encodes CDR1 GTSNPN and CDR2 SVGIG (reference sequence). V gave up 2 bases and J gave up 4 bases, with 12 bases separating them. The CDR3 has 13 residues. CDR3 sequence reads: CAWSKDGLYEQYF. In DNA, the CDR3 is TGTGCCTGGAGTAAGGACGGTTTGTACGAGCAGTACTTC.

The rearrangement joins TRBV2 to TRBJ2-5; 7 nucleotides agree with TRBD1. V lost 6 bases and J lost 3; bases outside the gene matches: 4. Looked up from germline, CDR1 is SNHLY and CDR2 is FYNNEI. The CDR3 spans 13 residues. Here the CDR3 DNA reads TGTGCCAGCAGCGATGACAGGGAAGAGACCCAGTACTTC. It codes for CASSDDREETQYF.

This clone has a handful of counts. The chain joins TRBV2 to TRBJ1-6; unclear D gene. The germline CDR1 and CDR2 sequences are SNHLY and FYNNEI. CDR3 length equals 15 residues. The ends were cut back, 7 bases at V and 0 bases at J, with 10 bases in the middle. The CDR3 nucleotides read TGTGCCAGCACACGGCAGAGCTCCTATAATTCACCCCTCCACTTT. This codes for CASTRQSSYNSPLHF.

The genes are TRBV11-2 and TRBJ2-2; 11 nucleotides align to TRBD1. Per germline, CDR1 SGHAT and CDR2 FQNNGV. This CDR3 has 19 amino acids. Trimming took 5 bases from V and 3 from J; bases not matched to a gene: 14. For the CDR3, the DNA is TGTGCCAGCAGCACGCGCGTTTTAGGGACAGGGGGGTACACCGGGGAGCTGTTTTTT. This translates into CASSTRVLGTGGYTGELFF.

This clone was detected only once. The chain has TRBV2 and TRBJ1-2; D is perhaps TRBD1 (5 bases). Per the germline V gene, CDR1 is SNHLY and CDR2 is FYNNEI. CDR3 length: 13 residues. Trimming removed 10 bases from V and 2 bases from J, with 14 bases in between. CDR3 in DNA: TGTGCCATGACCGGGGGAAGGAACTATGGCTACACCTTC. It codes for CAMTGGRNYGYTF.

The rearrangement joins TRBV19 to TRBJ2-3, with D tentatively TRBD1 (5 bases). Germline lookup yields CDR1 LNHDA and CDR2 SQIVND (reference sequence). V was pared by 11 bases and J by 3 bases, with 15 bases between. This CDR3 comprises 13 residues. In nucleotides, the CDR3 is TGTGCCGGTGGGCAGGGTGGGACAGATACGCAGTATTTT. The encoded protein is CAGGQGGTDTQYF.

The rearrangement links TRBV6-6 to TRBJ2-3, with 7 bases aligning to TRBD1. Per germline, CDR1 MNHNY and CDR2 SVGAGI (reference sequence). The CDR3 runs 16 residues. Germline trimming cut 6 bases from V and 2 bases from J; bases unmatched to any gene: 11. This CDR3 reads CASRPPTGTDTDTQYF. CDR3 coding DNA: TGTGCCAGCAGACCACCCACCGGGACAGACACAGATACGCAGTATTTT.

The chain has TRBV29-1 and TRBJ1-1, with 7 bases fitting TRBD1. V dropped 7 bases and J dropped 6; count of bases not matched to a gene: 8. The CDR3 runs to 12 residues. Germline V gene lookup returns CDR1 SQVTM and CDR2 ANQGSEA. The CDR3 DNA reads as TGCAGCGCTACCACAGGGGTGGCTGAAGCTTTCTTT. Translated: CSATTGVAEAFF.

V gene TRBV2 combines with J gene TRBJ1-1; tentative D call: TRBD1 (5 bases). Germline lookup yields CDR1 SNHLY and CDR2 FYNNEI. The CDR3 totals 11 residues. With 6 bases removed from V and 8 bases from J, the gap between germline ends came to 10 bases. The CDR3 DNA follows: TGTGCCAGCAGGGGGACTCCAGAAGCTTTCTTT. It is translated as CASRGTPEAFF.

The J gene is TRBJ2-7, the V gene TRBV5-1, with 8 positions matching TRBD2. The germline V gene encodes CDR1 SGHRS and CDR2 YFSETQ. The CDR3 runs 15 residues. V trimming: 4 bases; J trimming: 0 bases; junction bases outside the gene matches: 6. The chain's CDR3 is CASSPTSGPSYEQYF. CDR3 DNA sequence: TGCGCCAGCAGCCCCACTAGCGGACCCTCCTACGAGCAGTACTTC.

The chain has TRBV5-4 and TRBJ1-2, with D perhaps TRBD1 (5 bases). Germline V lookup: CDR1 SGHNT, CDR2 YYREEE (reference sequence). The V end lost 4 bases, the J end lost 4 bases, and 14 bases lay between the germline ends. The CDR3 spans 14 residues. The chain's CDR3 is CASSPPGRTYGYTF. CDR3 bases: TGTGCCAGCAGCCCCCCAGGGAGGACCTATGGCTACACCTTC.

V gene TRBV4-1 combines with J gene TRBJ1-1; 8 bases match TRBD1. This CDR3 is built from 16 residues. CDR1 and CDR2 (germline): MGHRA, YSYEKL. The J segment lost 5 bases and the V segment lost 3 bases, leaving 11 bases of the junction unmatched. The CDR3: CASSHLYRDRKTEAFF. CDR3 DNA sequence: TGCGCCAGCAGCCACTTATACCGGGACAGGAAGACTGAAGCTTTCTTT.

CDR3 sequence: CASSLLQGPPNYGYTF. CDR3 bases: TGTGCCAGCAGTCTATTACAGGGACCCCCTAACTATGGCTACACCTTC. The V gene is TRBV28, the J gene TRBJ1-2, with D possibly TRBD1 on 6 matching bases. V shed 5 bases and J shed 0 bases, with 16 bases lying between them. The CDR3 has 16 amino acids. CDR1 and CDR2 from the germline V gene are MDHEN and SYDVKM.

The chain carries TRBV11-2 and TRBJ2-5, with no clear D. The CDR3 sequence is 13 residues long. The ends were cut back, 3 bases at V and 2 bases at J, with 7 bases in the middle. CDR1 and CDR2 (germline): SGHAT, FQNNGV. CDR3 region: CASSFEAQETQYF. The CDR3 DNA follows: TGTGCCAGCAGCTTCGAGGCACAAGAGACCCAGTACTTC.

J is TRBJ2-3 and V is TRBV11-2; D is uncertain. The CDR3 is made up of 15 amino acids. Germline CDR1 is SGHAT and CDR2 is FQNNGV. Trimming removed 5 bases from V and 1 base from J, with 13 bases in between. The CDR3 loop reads CASSPIGGRTDTQYF. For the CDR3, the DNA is TGTGCCAGCAGCCCCATCGGCGGCCGCACAGATACGCAGTATTTT.

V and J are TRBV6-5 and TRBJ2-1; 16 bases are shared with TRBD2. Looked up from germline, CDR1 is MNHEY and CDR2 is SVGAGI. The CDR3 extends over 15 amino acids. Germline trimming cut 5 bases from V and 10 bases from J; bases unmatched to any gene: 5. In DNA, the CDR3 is TGTGCCAGCAGTGGGACTAGCGGGGGGGCCAGGGAGCAGTTCTTC. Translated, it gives CASSGTSGGAREQFF.

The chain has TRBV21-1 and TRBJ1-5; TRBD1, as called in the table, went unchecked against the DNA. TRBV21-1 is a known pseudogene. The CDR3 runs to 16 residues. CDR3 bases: TGTGCCAGCAGTTTTACCTCTACAGGGATAAGTCAGCCCCAGCATTTT. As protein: CASSFTSTGISQPQHF.

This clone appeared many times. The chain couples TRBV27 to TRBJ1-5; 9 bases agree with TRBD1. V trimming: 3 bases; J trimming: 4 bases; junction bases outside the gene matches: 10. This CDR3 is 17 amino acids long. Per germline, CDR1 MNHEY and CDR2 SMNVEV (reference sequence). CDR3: CASSLGQGPPGNQPQHF. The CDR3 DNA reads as TGTGCCAGCAGTTTGGGACAGGGCCCCCCCGGGAATCAGCCCCAGCATTTT.

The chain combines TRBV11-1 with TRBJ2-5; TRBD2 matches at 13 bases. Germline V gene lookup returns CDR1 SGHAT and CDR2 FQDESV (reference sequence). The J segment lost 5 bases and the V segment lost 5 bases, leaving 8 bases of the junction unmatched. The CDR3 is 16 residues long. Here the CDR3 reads CASSRTSGGLPETQYF. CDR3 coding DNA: TGTGCCAGCAGCCGGACTAGCGGGGGTCTCCCGGAGACCCAGTACTTC.

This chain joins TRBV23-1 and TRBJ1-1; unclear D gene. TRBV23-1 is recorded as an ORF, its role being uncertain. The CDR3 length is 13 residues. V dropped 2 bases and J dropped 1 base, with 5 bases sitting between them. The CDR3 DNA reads TGCGCCAGCAGTCAACCGGAGAACACTGAAGCTTTCTTT. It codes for CASSQPENTEAFF.

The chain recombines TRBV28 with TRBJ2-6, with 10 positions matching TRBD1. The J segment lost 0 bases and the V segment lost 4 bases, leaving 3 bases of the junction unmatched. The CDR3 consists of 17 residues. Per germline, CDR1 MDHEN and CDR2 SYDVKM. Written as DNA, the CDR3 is TGTGCCAGCAGTTCGGGACAGGGGTTCTCTGGGGCCAACGTCCTGACTTTC. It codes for CASSSGQGFSGANVLTF. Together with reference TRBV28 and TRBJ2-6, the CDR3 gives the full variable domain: DVKVTQSSRYLVKRTGEKVFLECVQDMDHENMFWYRQDPGLGLRLIYFSYDVKMKEKGDIPEGYSVSREKKERFSLILESASTNQTSMYLCASSSGQGFSGANVLTFGAGSRLTVL.